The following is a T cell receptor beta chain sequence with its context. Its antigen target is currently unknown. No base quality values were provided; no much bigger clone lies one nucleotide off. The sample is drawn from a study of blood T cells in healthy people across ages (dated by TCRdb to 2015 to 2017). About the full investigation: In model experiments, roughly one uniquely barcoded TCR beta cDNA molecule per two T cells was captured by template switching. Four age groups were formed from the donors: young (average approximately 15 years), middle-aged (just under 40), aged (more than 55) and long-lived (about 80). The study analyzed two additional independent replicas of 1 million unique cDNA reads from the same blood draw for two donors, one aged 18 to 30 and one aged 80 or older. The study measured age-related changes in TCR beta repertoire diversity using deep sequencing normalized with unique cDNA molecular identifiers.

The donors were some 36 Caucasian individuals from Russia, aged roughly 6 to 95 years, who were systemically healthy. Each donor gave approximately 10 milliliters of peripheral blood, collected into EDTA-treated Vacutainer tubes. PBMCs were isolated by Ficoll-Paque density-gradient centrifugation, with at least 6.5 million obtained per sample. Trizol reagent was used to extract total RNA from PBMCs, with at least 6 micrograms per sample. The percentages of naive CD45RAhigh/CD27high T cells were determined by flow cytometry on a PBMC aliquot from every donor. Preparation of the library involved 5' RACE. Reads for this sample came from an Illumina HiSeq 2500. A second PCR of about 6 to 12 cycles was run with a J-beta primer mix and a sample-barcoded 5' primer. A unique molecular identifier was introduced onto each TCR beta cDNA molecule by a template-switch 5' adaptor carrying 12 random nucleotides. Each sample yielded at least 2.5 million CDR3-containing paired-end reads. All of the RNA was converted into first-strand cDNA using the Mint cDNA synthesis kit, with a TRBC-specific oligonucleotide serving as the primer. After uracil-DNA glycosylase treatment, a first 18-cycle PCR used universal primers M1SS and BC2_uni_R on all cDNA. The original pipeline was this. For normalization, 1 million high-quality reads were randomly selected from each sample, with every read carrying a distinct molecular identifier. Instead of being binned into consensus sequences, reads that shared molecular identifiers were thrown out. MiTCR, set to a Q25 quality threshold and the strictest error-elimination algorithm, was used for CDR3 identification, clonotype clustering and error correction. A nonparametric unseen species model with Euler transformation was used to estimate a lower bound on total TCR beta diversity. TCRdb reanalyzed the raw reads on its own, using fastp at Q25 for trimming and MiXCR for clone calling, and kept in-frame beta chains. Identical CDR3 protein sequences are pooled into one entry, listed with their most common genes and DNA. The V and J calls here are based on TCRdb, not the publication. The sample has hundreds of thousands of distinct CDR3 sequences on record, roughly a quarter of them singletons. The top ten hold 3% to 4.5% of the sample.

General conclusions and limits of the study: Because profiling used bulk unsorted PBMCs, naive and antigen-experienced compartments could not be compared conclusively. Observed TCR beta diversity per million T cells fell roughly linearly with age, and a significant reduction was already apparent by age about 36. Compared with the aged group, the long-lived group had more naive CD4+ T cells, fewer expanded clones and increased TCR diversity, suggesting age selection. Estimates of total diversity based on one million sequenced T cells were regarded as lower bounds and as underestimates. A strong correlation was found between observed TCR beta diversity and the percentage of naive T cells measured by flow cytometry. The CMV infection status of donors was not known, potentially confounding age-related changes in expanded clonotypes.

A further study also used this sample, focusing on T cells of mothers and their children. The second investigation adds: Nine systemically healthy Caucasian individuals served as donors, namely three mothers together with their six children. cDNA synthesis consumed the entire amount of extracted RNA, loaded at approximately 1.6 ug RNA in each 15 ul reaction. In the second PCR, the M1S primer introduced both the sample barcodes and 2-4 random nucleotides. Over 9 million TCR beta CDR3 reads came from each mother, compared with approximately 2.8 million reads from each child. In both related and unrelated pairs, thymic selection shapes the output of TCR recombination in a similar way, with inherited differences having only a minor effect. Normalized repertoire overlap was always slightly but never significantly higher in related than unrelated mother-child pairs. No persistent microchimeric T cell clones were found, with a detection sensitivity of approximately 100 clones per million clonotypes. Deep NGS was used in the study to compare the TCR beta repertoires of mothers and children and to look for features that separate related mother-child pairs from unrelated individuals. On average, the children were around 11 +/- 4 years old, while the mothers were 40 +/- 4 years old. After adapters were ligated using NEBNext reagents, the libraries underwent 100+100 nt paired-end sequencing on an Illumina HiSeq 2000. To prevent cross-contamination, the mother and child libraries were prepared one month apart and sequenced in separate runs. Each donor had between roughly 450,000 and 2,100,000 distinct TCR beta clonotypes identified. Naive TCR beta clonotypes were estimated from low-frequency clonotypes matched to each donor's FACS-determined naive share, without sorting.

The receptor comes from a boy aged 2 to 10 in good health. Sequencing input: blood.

CDR3 protein: CASSPAGDTDTQYF. Read as DNA, the sequence is TGTGCCAGCAGTCCCGCGGGGGACACAGATACGCAGTATTTT. The sequence joins TRBV7-9 to TRBJ2-3; 7 central nucleotides agree with TRBD2. CDR1 and CDR2 are drawn from the germline V gene (reference sequence): SEHNR, FQNEAQ. Germline trimming amounts to 6 bases on V and 2 bases on J, with 5 as the count of junction bases outside the gene matches. Including the terminal cysteine and phenylalanine, the CDR3 comprises 14 residues. Of all the DNA, just the CDR3 is kept, 42 bases in frame from base 1.